The 19 T cell receptor beta chains below come from one sample, sequenced in a study of CD8 T cells in Susac syndrome (dated by TCRdb to between 2019 and 2020). The receptor library was made with the immunoSEQ multiplex PCR assay. RNA was extracted using the RNeasy kit, and 0.5 to 1 microgram was reverse transcribed with random hexamers. TCRdb reanalyzed the raw reads on its own, using fastp at Q25 for trimming and MiXCR for clone calling, and kept in-frame beta chains. One record per CDR3 amino acid sequence lists the most common genes and DNA. The sample table contains around 190,000 distinct CDR3 sequences; only one count was recorded for roughly 95% of them. Jointly, the top ten make up approximately 0.1% of the sample. What was sequenced was CD4+ T cells from PBMCs. The receptors were sampled from a human donor in good health.

The V and J genes are TRBV27 and TRBJ2-2; D gene ambiguous. The CDR3 is 14 residues long. Trimming stripped 3 bases from V and 1 base from J, with 6 bases between. CDR1 MNHEY and CDR2 SMNVEV come from the germline V gene (reference sequence). The CDR3 DNA sequence: TGTGCCAGCAGTTTCACTAAGAACACCGGGGAGCTGTTTTTT. It codes for CASSFTKNTGELFF.

V and J are TRBV3-1 and TRBJ1-1; D perhaps matches TRBD1 (6 bases). CDR3 length equals 15 residues. Looked up from germline, CDR1 is LGHDT and CDR2 is YNNKEL (reference sequence). Trimming pared 0 bases from V and 3 bases from J, leaving 11 bases between. Here the CDR3 DNA reads TGTGCCAGCAGCCAAGATCCAGGGGCAGACACTGAAGCTTTCTTT. This sequence encodes CASSQDPGADTEAFF.

The chain uses TRBV30 and TRBJ2-1; 7 bases fit TRBD2. This CDR3 contains 13 residues. V trimming: 5 bases; J trimming: 10 bases; junction bases outside the gene matches: 11. Germline V gives CDR1 GTSNPN, CDR2 SVGIG (reference sequence). This CDR3 is CAWASGPPREQFF. In DNA, the CDR3 is TGTGCCTGGGCTAGCGGTCCCCCCAGGGAGCAGTTCTTC.

This clonotype appeared once. V gene TRBV6-5 combines with J gene TRBJ2-3; 9 bases are a match to TRBD1. J was trimmed by 3 bases and V by 6 bases; bases with no gene match: 7. In germline, CDR1 is MNHEY, CDR2 SVGAGI. The CDR3 length is 15 residues. In DNA, the CDR3 is TGTGCCAGCAGCCCCACAGGGGGCCGAACAGATACGCAGTATTTT. Its translation: CASSPTGGRTDTQYF.

This chain links TRBV4-1 with TRBJ2-2; D possibly corresponds to TRBD1 (6 bases). Trimming took 0 bases from V and 4 from J, leaving 12 bases between them. The CDR3 sequence is 16 residues long. Germline V gene lookup returns CDR1 MGHRA and CDR2 YSYEKL. The CDR3 nucleotides read TGCGCCAGCAGCCAAGATCAGGGGTTTAGCACCGGGGAGCTGTTTTTT. It yields the protein CASSQDQGFSTGELFF.

The chain couples TRBV2 to TRBJ1-6, with D hard to call. Looked up from germline, CDR1 is SNHLY and CDR2 is FYNNEI. The V and J ends lost 4 bases and 11 bases respectively, with 18 bases between them. This CDR3 has 15 amino acids. CDR3: CASSVLDPRRTPLHF. CDR3 sequence (DNA): TGTGCCAGCAGTGTCCTCGACCCCAGACGGACACCCCTCCACTTT.

The V call is TRBV10-3, the J call TRBJ1-1, with D unresolved. Trimming removed 7 bases at V and 2 bases at J, with 14 bases between. This CDR3 region has 14 residues. Germline V gives CDR1 ENHRY, CDR2 SYGVKD. The CDR3 here is CAIIPDGGNTEAFF. Here the CDR3 DNA reads TGTGCCATCATCCCGGACGGTGGAAACACTGAAGCTTTCTTT.

J is TRBJ2-1 and V is TRBV20-1; maybe TRBD1 (5 bases). The CDR3 covers 15 residues. The germline V and J ends were trimmed by 6 bases and 0 bases, with 15 bases remaining between them. CDR1 and CDR2 (germline): DFQATT, SNEGSKA (reference sequence). DNA for the CDR3: TGCAGTGCGGCCCAGGGATGGGGCTCCTACAATGAGCAGTTCTTC. Amino acid sequence: CSAAQGWGSYNEQFF.

Only one count was recorded for this clonotype. The chain uses TRBV3-1 and TRBJ1-5; 7 bases match TRBD1. In germline, CDR1 is LGHDT, CDR2 YNNKEL (reference sequence). V was pared by 1 base and J by 12 bases, with 12 bases of the junction left unmatched. This CDR3 region has 15 residues. This CDR3 is CASSQGQGRGSGQHF. CDR3 nucleotide sequence: TGTGCCAGCAGCCAAGGACAGGGTCGGGGTTCGGGCCAGCATTTT.

V and J are TRBV5-1 and TRBJ1-2; possible D gene TRBD1, 5 bases. With 2 bases removed from V and 4 bases from J, the gap between germline ends came to 18 bases. The CDR3 has 16 amino acids. Germline CDR1 is SGHRS and CDR2 is YFSETQ. Here the CDR3 reads CASSFEVRVGLYGYTF. CDR3 coding DNA: TGCGCCAGCAGCTTCGAAGTTCGGGTGGGGCTCTATGGCTACACCTTC. Filled out from reference TRBV5-1 and TRBJ1-2, the complete variable domain reads KAGVTQTPRYLIKTRGQQVTLSCSPISGHRSVSWYQQTPGQGLQFLFEYFSETQRNKGNFPGRFSGRQFSNSRSEMNVSTLELGDSALYLCASSFEVRVGLYGYTFGSGTRLTVV.

The rearrangement links TRBV24-1 to TRBJ2-1, with 11 nucleotides matching TRBD2. The CDR3 is 14 residues long. Germline V gene sequence: CDR1 KGHDR, CDR2 SFDVKD. V was pared by 6 bases and J by 7 bases, with 4 bases of the junction left unmatched. The CDR3 spells CATSLTSGGNEQFF. CDR3 bases: TGTGCCACCAGTCTAACTAGCGGGGGTAATGAGCAGTTCTTC.

J is TRBJ2-4 and V is TRBV2, with 10 bases identical to TRBD1. CDR1 and CDR2 from the germline V gene are SNHLY and FYNNEI. The CDR3 consists of 15 residues. V lost 4 bases to trimming and J lost 1 base; unmatched junction nucleotides: 1. CDR3 region: CASSATGGAKNIQYF. The CDR3 region has the DNA TGTGCCAGCAGTGCGACAGGGGGCGCCAAAAACATTCAGTACTTC.

The V and J genes are TRBV29-1 and TRBJ1-4, with 8 bases fitting TRBD1. The CDR3 sequence is 13 residues long. J was trimmed by 6 bases and V by 6 bases; bases with no gene match: 6. CDR1 is SQVTM and CDR2 is ANQGSEA in the germline V gene. This CDR3 is CSVKTGGDEKLFF. CDR3 nucleotides: TGCAGCGTAAAAACAGGGGGAGATGAAAAACTGTTTTTT.

V is TRBV7-9 and J is TRBJ2-7; 9 bases map to TRBD1. The germline V gene encodes CDR1 SEHNR and CDR2 FQNEAQ (reference sequence). CDR3 length equals 14 residues. The junction had 4 bases not matched to a gene; V was cut back by 4 bases and J by 3 bases. CDR3 amino acids: CASSYGQGIYEQYF. In DNA, the CDR3 is TGTGCCAGCAGCTACGGACAGGGGATCTACGAGCAGTACTTC.

The chain combines TRBV24-1 with TRBJ1-2; D ambiguous. Germline CDR1 KGHDR, CDR2 SFDVKD. Trimming removed 3 bases at V and 1 base at J, with 8 bases between. CDR3 length: 14 residues. This CDR3 reads CATSDQENNYGYTF. The CDR3 nucleotides are TGTGCCACCAGTGATCAAGAAAATAACTATGGCTACACCTTC.

This rearrangement joins TRBV4-1 to TRBJ2-5, with D perhaps matching TRBD1 (5 bases). V was trimmed by 1 base and J by 3 bases, leaving 12 bases between them. This CDR3 has 15 residues. Germline-derived CDR1 and CDR2 are MGHRA and YSYEKL. The CDR3 spells CASSQVRQGEETQYF. As DNA, the CDR3 is TGCGCCAGCAGCCAAGTTCGTCAGGGCGAAGAGACCCAGTACTTC.

CDR3 sequence reads: CSARELTGWTTGELFF. CDR3 DNA: TGCAGTGCTAGAGAGTTGACAGGCTGGACCACCGGGGAGCTGTTTTTT. The genes are TRBV20-1 and TRBJ2-2, with D possibly being TRBD1 (6 bases). Deletions cut 0 bases from V and 4 bases from J, with 15 bases between. The CDR3 sequence is 16 residues long. Germline-derived CDR1 and CDR2 are DFQATT and SNEGSKA (reference sequence).

In nucleotides, the CDR3 is TGCAGCGTTGAAGATCGCGCAGATACGCAGTATTTT. Protein product: CSVEDRADTQYF. V gene TRBV29-1 combines with J gene TRBJ2-3; D not resolved. V was trimmed by 0 bases and J by 4 bases, leaving 5 bases between them. In germline, CDR1 is SQVTM, CDR2 ANQGSEA. The CDR3 is 12 amino acids.

The chain couples TRBV28 to TRBJ2-4; no definite D call. Trimming removed 8 bases from V and 0 bases from J, with 8 bases in between. The CDR3 has 13 amino acids. From germline, CDR1 is MDHEN and CDR2 SYDVKM. The CDR3 sequence: CASEEAAKNIQYF. In DNA, the CDR3 is TGTGCCAGCGAGGAAGCAGCCAAAAACATTCAGTACTTC.